This T cell receptor beta chain was identified during a study of technical replicates of blood from a few donors. Germline assignment: CDR1 SGHAT and CDR2 FQDESV (reference sequence). The CDR3 is 13 amino acids. Germline trimming cut 8 bases from V and 4 bases from J; bases unmatched to any gene: 4. Clones were read by immunoSEQ multiplex PCR, and TCRdb kept only the in-frame ones, dropping some. Altogether 55,000 to 65,000 clones are present, 86% being singletons, with the ten largest covering approximately 5%. The chain recombines TRBV11-1 with TRBJ2-5; TRBD1 agrees at 10 bases. This TCR came from a human donor in good health. Some clones in this sample may be carry-over from other donors' samples. The sample comprised PBMCs. CDR3 in amino acids: CASRDRGRETQYF. The DNA of the CDR3 is TGTGCCAGCCGGGACAGGGGTAGAGAGACCCAGTACTTC.